The 13 T cell receptor beta chains in this list originate from one sample, sequenced in a study of blood T cell repertoires in COVID-19. The protocol was immunoSEQ multiplex PCR, while the TCRdb copy is restricted to in-frame clones and leaves out a portion. Of around 370,000 clones detected, about 90% appear once; the ten largest clones hold approximately 7%. Sequenced input: peripheral blood. The receptors here all came from a man aged 18 to 35 with active or convalescent COVID-19.

The chain carries TRBV3-1 (or the pseudogene TRBV3-2) and TRBJ2-3; 9 bases map to TRBD1. From germline, CDR1 is LGHDT and CDR2 YNNKEL (reference sequence). There are 18 residues in the CDR3. V lost 4 bases, J lost 2 bases, and 13 bases stayed unmatched. CDR3 protein: CASSPGSKGQGATDTQYF. The CDR3 nucleotides are TGTGCCAGCAGCCCAGGCTCGAAGGGACAGGGTGCCACAGATACGCAGTATTTT.

This sequence joins TRBV28 and TRBJ2-3; D is perhaps TRBD2 (5 bases). V gave up 3 bases and J gave up 4 bases, with 17 bases separating them. Germline CDR1 and CDR2: MDHEN and SYDVKM. The CDR3 loop spans 16 amino acids. CDR3 sequence reads: CASSLGEGVYSDTQYF. The CDR3 DNA sequence: TGTGCCAGCAGTTTGGGCGAGGGAGTTTACTCAGATACGCAGTATTTT.

The sample holds a few counts of this clone. This sequence joins TRBV4-3 and TRBJ1-6, with a weak D call TRBD1 (5 bases). V lost 0 bases to trimming and J lost 7 bases, with 10 bases between them. The germline gives CDR1 LGHNA, CDR2 YSLEER. This CDR3 contains 15 residues. Here the CDR3 DNA reads TGCGCCAGCAGCCAAGATAGGGCAGGGAATTCACCCCTCCACTTT. This translates into CASSQDRAGNSPLHF.

The chain couples TRBV4-1 to TRBJ2-4; the D gene is possibly TRBD2 (5 bases). The CDR3 sequence is 14 residues long. Germline assignment: CDR1 MGHRA and CDR2 YSYEKL. With 2 bases removed from V and 3 bases from J, the gap between germline ends came to 8 bases. The CDR3 sequence: CASSQPGSKNIQYF. The CDR3 DNA is TGCGCCAGCAGCCAACCGGGGAGCAAAAACATTCAGTACTTC.

Only one count was recorded for this clone. The chain is built from TRBV5-6 and TRBJ1-5, with TRBD1 matching 11 bases. The CDR3 consists of 16 residues. Trimming at V came to 3 bases and at J to 10 bases, leaving 12 bases not matched to a gene. The germline V gene has CDR1 SGHDT and CDR2 YYEEEE. The CDR3 protein is CASSSAAGTGGFPQHF. The CDR3 region has the DNA TGTGCCAGCAGCTCGGCCGCCGGGACAGGGGGTTTTCCCCAGCATTTT. Filled out from reference TRBV5-6 and TRBJ1-5, the complete variable domain reads DAGVTQSPTHLIKTRGQQVTLRCSPKSGHDTVSWYQQALGQGPQFIFQYYEEEERQRGNFPDRFSGHQFPNYSSELNVNALLLGDSALYLCASSSAAGTGGFPQHFGDGTRLSIL.

This chain joins TRBV20-1 and TRBJ1-5; tentatively, D is TRBD1 (6 bases). The CDR3 sequence is 15 residues long. Germline lookup yields CDR1 DFQATT and CDR2 SNEGSKA (reference sequence). Trimming left V 3 bases short and J 3 bases short, with 15 bases between. In nucleotides, the CDR3 is TGCAGTGCTAGTGACGGACAGTCCTTCAATCAGCCCCAGCATTTT. Amino acids: CSASDGQSFNQPQHF.

The rearrangement uses TRBV28 and TRBJ2-7; TRBD2 matches 12 bases. CDR1 is MDHEN, CDR2 SYDVKM, per germline. This CDR3 region has 18 residues. The V gene end was trimmed by 6 bases and the J gene end by 5 bases; junction bases not matched to a gene: 17. DNA of the CDR3: TGTGCCAGCAGCCCTCCCCCCGGACTAGCGGGGACGAAAGACGAGCAGTACTTC. Residues: CASSPPPGLAGTKDEQYF. Full variable domain (outside the CDR3, taken from reference TRBV28 and TRBJ2-7): DVKVTQSSRYLVKRTGEKVFLECVQDMDHENMFWYRQDPGLGLRLIYFSYDVKMKEKGDIPEGYSVSREKKERFSLILESASTNQTSMYLCASSPPPGLAGTKDEQYFGPGTRLTVT.

This chain links TRBV28 with TRBJ1-5; the match to TRBD1 covers 7 bases. Germline lookup yields CDR1 MDHEN and CDR2 SYDVKM. The CDR3 spans 14 residues. The trim removed 5 bases at V and 6 bases at J, leaving 7 bases unmatched. CDR3 sequence reads: CASSKTGVSQPQHF. The CDR3 DNA sequence: TGTGCCAGCAGTAAAACAGGGGTAAGTCAGCCCCAGCATTTT.

This sequence joins TRBV3-1 (or the pseudogene TRBV3-2) and TRBJ2-2; 9 nucleotides align to TRBD2. Germline values: CDR1 LGHDT, CDR2 YNNKEL (reference sequence). The CDR3 loop spans 14 amino acids. Unmatched junction bases numbered 8, after V lost 8 bases and J lost 7 bases. CDR3 coding DNA: TGTGCCAGCCGTGGCGGGGGGGCGATCGGGGAGCTGTTTTTT. Its translation: CASRGGGAIGELFF.

The J gene is TRBJ2-7, the V gene TRBV29-1; 11 bases agree with TRBD2. The CDR3 extends over 15 amino acids. With V trimmed by 3 bases and J by 1 base, 5 bases remained unmatched. Germline CDR1 and CDR2: SQVTM and ANQGSEA. The CDR3 bases are TGCAGCGTTGATGGACTAGCGGGTGCTTCCTACGAGCAGTACTTC. Translation gives CSVDGLAGASYEQYF.

The J gene is TRBJ1-6, the V gene TRBV4-3, with 9 bases identical to TRBD1. The V segment lost 5 bases and the J segment 5 bases; nucleotides outside the gene matches: 1. From germline, CDR1 is LGHNA and CDR2 YSLEER. There are 14 residues in the CDR3. The CDR3, as DNA: TGCGCCAGCAGCGACAGGGGGGATAATTCACCCCTCCACTTT. Translated: CASSDRGDNSPLHF.

This clone has only one observation. The chain employs TRBV2 and TRBJ2-7; perhaps TRBD1 as D (5 bases). Germline lookup yields CDR1 SNHLY and CDR2 FYNNEI. Trimming took 6 bases from V and 0 from J, leaving 6 bases between them. The CDR3 is made up of 12 amino acids. The CDR3, as DNA: TGTGCCAGCAGGACAGACTCCTACGAGCAGTACTTC. Amino acids: CASRTDSYEQYF.

V gene TRBV7-2 combines with J gene TRBJ2-2; TRBD2 matches at 9 bases. The CDR3 consists of 15 residues. The J segment lost 6 bases and the V segment lost 5 bases, leaving 7 bases of the junction unmatched. Germline V gene data show CDR1 as SGHTA and CDR2 as FQGNSA. CDR3 sequence reads: CASSPGTSLAGELFF. DNA for the CDR3: TGTGCCAGCAGCCCAGGGACTAGCCTAGCCGGGGAGCTGTTTTTT.